Listed below are T cell receptor beta chains from one sample, sequenced in a study of liver allograft versus peripheral blood T cells. MiXCR, applied by TCRdb to the reads, yields one record per CDR3 protein. The data show some 420 distinct CDR3 sequences, roughly 24% seen once. These receptors were obtained from a human patient who had a liver transplant. Some T cells may arise from the graft donor. CDR3s leave out the opening cysteine and the closing phenylalanine or tryptophan.

V: TRBV11-2
CDR3: ASSFVGEETQY

V: TRBV6-5
CDR3: ASSPSLAGGFYEQY

V: TRBV28
CDR3: ASSSLQGVGYEQY

V: TRBV18
CDR3: ASSPGGLAGKGNNEQF

V: TRBV6-2/TRBV6-3
CDR3: ASSYSLAAPYEQY

V: TRBV19
CDR3: ASSPQAGYGYT

V: TRBV6-2/TRBV6-3
CDR3: ASSYSLAGADTQY

V: TRBV6-5
CDR3: ASSYSTKGGYGYT

V: TRBV11-2
CDR3: ASSLGVNEQF

V: TRBV27
CDR3: ASSPDRIQETQY

V: TRBV28
CDR3: ACANPGGYSYNEQF

V: TRBV10-3
CDR3: AIRPGQPNSPLH

V: TRBV24-1
CDR3: ATFGDRGTGGYGYT

V: TRBV27
CDR3: ASSSLTGGVLWT

V: TRBV6-2/TRBV6-3
CDR3: ASSDRHVGLEAF

V: TRBV11-2
CDR3: ASSLDSYEQY

V: TRBV9
CDR3: ASSDPNSPGQF

V: TRBV18
CDR3: ASSPGDIPEQF

V: TRBV24-1
CDR3: ATSPTTLSGELF

V: TRBV6-2/TRBV6-3
CDR3: ASTQGPPGNTIY

V: TRBV20-1
CDR3: SARDGTQERLEQY

V: TRBV29-1
CDR3: SVEKGGGGYT

V: TRBV6-2/TRBV6-3
CDR3: ASSYSGLAGGLTVVRDEQF

V: TRBV7-9
CDR3: ASSNTGRDSPLH

V: TRBV24-1
CDR3: ATSDRASGEQY

V: TRBV7-2
CDR3: ASSSELNVLT

V: TRBV27
CDR3: ASSLRDRVHEQY

V: TRBV6-6
CDR3: ERNRERGRYNSKIK

V: TRBV5-4
CDR3: ASSLLSAEDTQY

V: TRBV13
CDR3: ASSFLGYEQY

V: TRBV6-5
CDR3: ASSYDGDVLT

V: TRBV12-3/TRBV12-4
CDR3: ASSFVYSGNTIY

V: TRBV13
CDR3: ASSLFWPTYGYT

V: TRBV5-6
CDR3: ASSLQGWELF

V: TRBV6-1
CDR3: ASSEFRGVGNEQY

V: TRBV5-6
CDR3: ASSWGQVIYNSPLH

V: TRBV28
CDR3: ASSLWSSADTQY

V: TRBV2
CDR3: ASSESRFEGNEKLF

V: TRBV6-5
CDR3: ASSSGGDGYT

V: TRBV30
CDR3: AWSISDILNTEAF

V: TRBV27
CDR3: ASSSQGVEYGYT

V: TRBV13
CDR3: ASSPWTGGQNIQY

V: TRBV5-5
CDR3: ASSLSGRGNYGYT

V: TRBV27
CDR3: ASQSSTGAQPQH

V: TRBV27
CDR3: ASSLGGSYNEQF

V: TRBV7-9
CDR3: ASSPRGDSSGRAAETQY

V: TRBV13
CDR3: ASRTIRDESEKLF

V: TRBV6-6
CDR3: ASSHLSGRLETQY

V: TRBV15
CDR3: ATSDEVPYEQY

V: TRBV10-3
CDR3: AISKGLARYEQY